These 14 T cell receptor beta chains came from one sample sequenced in a study of blood T cells in healthy people across ages. Primed by a sample-barcoded 5' primer and a J-beta primer mix, a second PCR proceeded for 7 to 11 cycles. TCRdb passed the 5' RACE reads through MiXCR, listing each CDR3 protein once. Found here are around 400,000 distinct CDR3 sequences, over 45% of them singletons; the top ten hold around 49%. Material for sequencing was blood. All receptors come from a man aged 55 to 70 in good health.

This clonotype was seen only a few times. The rearrangement joins TRBV4-3 to TRBJ2-1; D gene uncertain. CDR1 and CDR2 (germline): LGHNA, YSLEER. V was shortened by 4 bases and J by 6 bases, with 10 bases between the two germline ends. This CDR3 spans 13 amino acids. In nucleotides, the CDR3 is TGCGCCAGCAGCCGAACCCCATTCAATGAGCAGTTCTTC. Its translation is CASSRTPFNEQFF.

This chain connects TRBV5-1 to TRBJ2-3; 9 bases map to TRBD1. Losses at the gene ends were 3 bases for V and 6 bases for J; bases not matched to a gene: 5. The CDR3 length is 14 residues. The V gene's germline CDR1 is SGHRS and CDR2 YFSETQ. CDR3 DNA sequence: TGCGCCAGCAGCTGGGGGACAGGGTCGGATACGCAGTATTTT. Its translation: CASSWGTGSDTQYF.

The V gene is TRBV7-2, the J gene TRBJ2-5; 9 positions match TRBD1. Germline V gene sequence: CDR1 SGHTA, CDR2 FQGNSA. With V trimmed by 0 bases and J by 2 bases, 4 bases remained unmatched. The CDR3 covers 16 residues. The CDR3 sequence: CASSLARQGVQETQYF. CDR3 sequence (DNA): TGTGCCAGCAGCTTAGCCAGACAGGGGGTTCAAGAGACCCAGTACTTC.

Only a few counts were recorded for this clonotype. This chain uses TRBV6-4 with TRBJ2-3; TRBD2 matches at 12 bases. The junction had 0 bases not matched to a gene; V was cut back by 4 bases and J by 4 bases. The CDR3 is made up of 14 amino acids. Germline loops: CDR1 MRHNA, CDR2 SNTAGT. CDR3 coding DNA: TGTGCCAGCAGTGGACTAGCGGGAGCAGATACGCAGTATTTT. It specifies CASSGLAGADTQYF.

This clonotype occurred once. A read error may explain this, as a much larger clone is one base away. The chain employs TRBV3-1 and TRBJ2-5; D remains ambiguous. Trimming removed 6 bases at V and 13 bases at J, with 15 bases between. The CDR3 has 11 amino acids. Germline V gene data show CDR1 as LGHDT and CDR2 as YNNKEL (reference sequence). The CDR3 is CASRLGRELYF. The CDR3, as DNA: TGTGCCAGCAGACTCGGACGCGAGCTGTACTTC.

The chain is built from TRBV6-6 and TRBJ2-7; 10 bases fit TRBD1. The CDR3 is 14 amino acids. The germline V gene encodes CDR1 MNHNY and CDR2 SVGAGI (reference sequence). V lost 6 bases and J lost 5; bases outside the gene matches: 7. The CDR3 DNA sequence: TGTGCCAGCAGCCGGACAGGGGGTGAGGACGAGCAGTACTTC. Translating gives CASSRTGGEDEQYF.

V and J are TRBV29-1 and TRBJ1-5; possibly TRBD1 for D (6 bases). Looked up from germline, CDR1 is SQVTM and CDR2 is ANQGSEA. This CDR3 comprises 13 residues. V lost 7 bases to trimming and J lost 8 bases, with 18 bases between them. CDR3 in amino acids: CSARDTPREPQHF. The DNA of the CDR3 is TGCAGCGCCCGGGACACACCCAGGGAGCCCCAGCATTTT.

As to this clonotype: Being one base from a much bigger clone, this may be a read error. The CDR3 bases are TGTGCCAGCAGCGTAGCCGTCAGAACCCAGCCCCAGCATTTT. Translated: CASSVAVRTQPQHF. The chain recombines TRBV7-2 with TRBJ1-5, with unresolved D. The CDR3 has 14 amino acids. The V gene's germline CDR1 is SGHTA and CDR2 FQGNSA.

This clonotype turned up a few times. This chain links TRBV18 with TRBJ2-6, with 7 bases that match TRBD1. This CDR3 has 16 amino acids. The V gene's germline CDR1 is KGHSH and CDR2 LQKENI. V gave up 3 bases and J gave up 0 bases; unmatched junction bases: 2. The chain's CDR3 is CASSPGQRSGANVLTF. DNA of the CDR3: TGTGCCAGCTCACCGGGACAGCGCTCTGGGGCCAACGTCCTGACTTTC.

As to this clonotype: A much bigger clone sits one base away, suggesting this may be a read error. The rearrangement uses TRBV20-1 and TRBJ2-4; maybe TRBD2 (5 bases). The CDR3 runs to 16 residues. CDR1 and CDR2 (germline): DFQATT, SNEGSKA (reference sequence). In DNA, the CDR3 is TGCGGTGCTAGAGATCTCGGGGTCTTAGCCAAAAACATTCAGTACTTC. Translated: CGARDLGVLAKNIQYF.

This clonotype has a handful of counts. The CDR3 DNA reads as TGTGCCAGCAACAGACAGGGGACCAACACCGGGGAGCTGTTTTTT. Encoded protein: CASNRQGTNTGELFF. The gene calls are TRBV2 and TRBJ2-2; 8 bases map to TRBD1. CDR1 SNHLY and CDR2 FYNNEI come from the germline V gene. After removal of 7 bases from V and 2 bases from J, the junction contained 6 bases not matched to a gene. CDR3 length: 15 amino acids.

The rearrangement links TRBV12-3 or TRBV12-4 to TRBJ1-1; D not certain. CDR3 size: 13 residues. V was clipped by 7 bases and J by 2 bases, with 11 bases between them. In DNA, the CDR3 is TGTGCCAGCACTAGGACGTCTAACACTGAAGCTTTCTTT. Translation: CASTRTSNTEAFF.

This clonotype was counted a few times. V gene TRBV28 combines with J gene TRBJ2-5; tentative D call: TRBD2 (6 bases). The CDR3 consists of 15 residues. The V end was cut by 3 bases, the J end by 2 bases, with 13 bases between. Germline CDR1 is MDHEN and CDR2 is SYDVKM. The CDR3 region is CASSFSSSGQETQYF. CDR3 sequence (DNA): TGTGCCAGCAGTTTTTCCTCCAGCGGGCAAGAGACCCAGTACTTC.

With respect to this clonotype: This may stem from a read error, because a much larger clone lies one nucleotide away. The CDR3 loop reads CSVQRPGPYEQYF. The DNA for the CDR3 is TGCAGCGTTCAGAGGCCGGGGCCCTACGAGCAGTACTTC. The chain carries TRBV20-1 and TRBJ2-7; D possibly uses TRBD1 or TRBD2 (5 bases each). Germline CDR1 DFQATT, CDR2 SNEGSKA (reference sequence). The CDR3 length is 13 residues.